This record looks at one T cell receptor beta chain sequence and its context. The data were produced by immunoSEQ multiplex PCR, yet TCRdb's version contains in-frame clones alone and is incomplete. Of approximately 180,000 clones listed, about 82% were seen once; the top ten hold more than 1.1%. This sample was included in a study of cytomegalovirus exposure and HLA in healthy donors. The CDR3 length is 14 residues. Trimming took 0 bases from V and 4 from J, leaving 12 bases between them. Germline V gene lookup returns CDR1 SQVTM and CDR2 ANQGSEA. This clonotype originated in a woman under 30 in good health and CMV-seronegative. The specimen was PBMCs. The rearrangement joins TRBV29-1 to TRBJ1-1; no firm D call. The CDR3 region is CSVEDEAEGTEAFF. The CDR3 DNA reads TGCAGCGTTGAAGATGAGGCGGAGGGCACTGAAGCTTTCTTT.